A selection of T cell receptor beta chains follows, all from one sample in a study of cytomegalovirus exposure and HLA in healthy donors. This table comes from immunoSEQ multiplex PCR, and its TCRdb copy is limited to in-frame clones, with some not included. The sample lists about 94,000 clones, around four fifths occurring once. Sequencing input: PBMCs. All receptors come from a woman aged 55-75 years in good health and CMV-seronegative. The CDR3 runs from the conserved cysteine through the conserved F or W. The D gene is left open where the match is weak. Clone size appears in some rows only: once, few, many, or a class for an expanded clone.

TRBD1,NA,TRBJ1-1,TRBV7-9,TGTGCCAGCAGCTCGGACAGGGTCGCTGAAGCTTTCTTT,CASSSDRVAEAFF
NA,NA,TRBJ2-2,TRBV30,TGTGCCTGGAGTGTACTTCGGGGGTCCGGGGAGCTGTTTTTT,CAWSVLRGSGELFF
NA,NA,TRBJ2-2,TRBV2,TGTGCCAGCAGTGATTCATCCGGGACTCCGAACACCGGGGAGCTGTTTTTT,CASSDSSGTPNTGELFF
TRBD1,few,TRBJ1-5,TRBV4-3,TGCGCCAGCAGCCAAGACTCAGGGGGCCGTCAGCCCCAGCATTTT,CASSQDSGGRQPQHF
TRBD1,NA,TRBJ2-7,TRBV4-3,TGCGCCAGCAGCCAAGGGGTCAGGGGGCGGGACGAGCAGTACTTC,CASSQGVRGRDEQYF
NA,NA,TRBJ1-1,TRBV6-5,TGTGCCAGCAGTTTGAAACAGGGTGGGAACACTGAAGCTTTCTTT,CASSLKQGGNTEAFF
TRBD1,NA,TRBJ1-1,TRBV27,TGTGCCAGCAGTTGGGACAGACGGACTGAAGCTTTCTTT,CASSWDRRTEAFF
TRBD1,NA,TRBJ1-5,TRBV28,TGTGCCAGCACCCCGGGACAGGGGGTCATGCAGCCCCAGCATTTT,CASTPGQGVMQPQHF
NA,few,TRBJ1-1,TRBV5-4,TGTGCCAGCAGCCCTGGCCCGAACACTGAAGCTTTCTTT,CASSPGPNTEAFF
NA,NA,TRBJ2-2,TRBV28,TGTGCCAGCAGCCCCTTGGGGGGGAACACCGGGGAGCTGTTTTTT,CASSPLGGNTGELFF
NA,once,TRBJ2-4,TRBV30,TGTGCCTGGGGGCTGGGAAACATTCAGTACTTC,CAWGLGNIQYF
NA,NA,TRBJ2-7,TRBV29-1,TGCAGCGTTGAAGTTGGGCAGGGGTTGGGCTACGAGCAGTACTTC,CSVEVGQGLGYEQYF
NA,NA,TRBJ2-1,TRBV9,TGTGCCAGCAGCGTAGCGGCGGCAGACAATGAGCAGTTCTTC,CASSVAAADNEQFF
NA,NA,TRBJ2-4,TRBV30,TGTGCCTGGAGTGCCCTAAGGGGAGGTCAAAACATTCAGTACTTC,CAWSALRGGQNIQYF
NA,NA,TRBJ2-2,TRBV5-1,TGCGCCAGCAGCCGGGGATTAGCTGGCGGGGAGCTGTTTTTT,CASSRGLAGGELFF
NA,NA,TRBJ1-2,TRBV5-4,TGTGCCAGCAGCCTGCCTCCAGGGGATGCGTTCTACACCTTC,CASSLPPGDAFYTF
TRBD2,NA,TRBJ2-2,TRBV6-5,TGTGCCAGCAGTTACTTCGCGGGGACTAGGGGCGGGGAGCTGTTTTTT,CASSYFAGTRGGELFF
TRBD1,NA,TRBJ2-2,TRBV15,TGTGCCACCAGCAGAATCCGGGGACAGGGACGCACCGGGGAGCTGTTTTTT,CATSRIRGQGRTGELFF
TRBD2,NA,TRBJ2-1,TRBV19,TGTGCCAGTAGTATAGTATCTAGCGGGTGGAGTGAGCAGTTCTTC,CASSIVSSGWSEQFF
TRBD1,NA,TRBJ1-1,TRBV5-1,TGCGCCAGCAGCTTAAACGCAGGGGGGCATACTGAAGCGTTCTTT,CASSLNAGGHTEAFF
TRBD1,NA,TRBJ2-1,TRBV5-6,TGTGCCAGCAGCGTACCGGACAGGGGGAACAATGAGCAGTTCTTC,CASSVPDRGNNEQFF
TRBD1,NA,TRBJ1-5,TRBV7-6,TGTGCCAGCAGCTTAGAGTCAGGGACAGGGGCCGTGCGGCCCCAGCATTTT,CASSLESGTGAVRPQHF
TRBD2,NA,TRBJ2-1,TRBV5-1,TGCGCCAGCAGCCTCCGCAAACTAGCGGGGACCGGCAATGAGCAGTTCTTC,CASSLRKLAGTGNEQFF
NA,few,TRBJ2-3,TRBV28,TGTGCCAGCCAACCCTCAGGGGTTACAGATACGCAGTATTTT,CASQPSGVTDTQYF
NA,NA,TRBJ1-2,TRBV10-3,TGTGCCATCAGCGAACAGAACTACTATGGCTACACCTTC,CAISEQNYYGYTF
NA,NA,TRBJ1-1,TRBV5-1,TGCGCCAGCAGCTTGGACCGGGACACTGAAGCTTTCTTT,CASSLDRDTEAFF
TRBD1,NA,TRBJ1-2,TRBV15,TGTGCCACCAGCAGAGTTACAGGGGTGGGGTATGGCTACACCTTC,CATSRVTGVGYGYTF
TRBD1,NA,TRBJ1-2,TRBV29-1,TGCAGCGTTGGGGGACAGAACTATGGCTACACCTTC,CSVGGQNYGYTF
NA,NA,TRBJ2-7,TRBV7-6,TGTGCCAGCAGCGCCCAGGAGGGCGAGCAGTACTTC,CASSAQEGEQYF
TRBD2,few,TRBJ2-5,TRBV5-1,TGCGCCAGCCATATGGGGCGGGGGTACCAAGAGACCCAGTACTTC,CASHMGRGYQETQYF
NA,few,TRBJ2-3,TRBV6-5,TGTGCCAGCAGTTACGCGGGTATAAGCACAGATACGCAGTATTTT,CASSYAGISTDTQYF
NA,NA,TRBJ1-2,TRBV14,TGTGCCAGCAGCCAAGATCCTCGTCAGGGCTACACCTTC,CASSQDPRQGYTF
NA,NA,TRBJ1-5,TRBV5-1,TGCGCCAGCAGCTTGGACGGAGATAGCAATCAGCCCCAGCATTTT,CASSLDGDSNQPQHF
TRBD1,NA,TRBJ1-2,TRBV5-4,TGTGCCAGCAGCTTGAGAGCCGGGAACAGGGGGCCCTATGGCTACACCTTC,CASSLRAGNRGPYGYTF
TRBD2,NA,TRBJ2-3,TRBV7-2,TGTGCCAGCAGCCTTAGCGGGGGGACAGATACGCAGTATTTT,CASSLSGGTDTQYF
NA,few,TRBJ2-7,TRBV29-1,TGCAGCGTCAAGGGACTGAACTCCTACGAGCAGTACTTC,CSVKGLNSYEQYF
TRBD1,NA,TRBJ1-5,TRBV4-1,TGCGCCAGCAGCCAAGTTCAGGGGGATGGCAATCAGCCCCAGCATTTT,CASSQVQGDGNQPQHF
NA,NA,TRBJ1-5,TRBV6-6,TGTGCCAGCAGTTACACAGGGAGCAATCAGCCCCAGCATTTT,CASSYTGSNQPQHF
NA,few,TRBJ1-2,TRBV6-6,TGTGCCAGCAGTTCCCGGGGGGGTTATGGCTACACCTTC,CASSSRGGYGYTF
TRBD1,once,TRBJ2-7,TRBV27,TGTGCCAGCAGTTCGCTACAGGGGTTCCCCTACGAGCAGTACTTC,CASSSLQGFPYEQYF
NA,NA,TRBJ1-4,TRBV7-9,TGTGCCAGCAGCTCATTACCGAATCCAGGGTTGACGAAACTGTTTTTT,CASSSLPNPGLTKLFF
NA,NA,TRBJ1-5,TRBV7-2,TGTGCCAGCAGCCAAGACAGGCGTCAGCCCCAGCATTTT,CASSQDRRQPQHF
NA,NA,TRBJ2-7,TRBV10-1,TGCGCCAGCAGTGAGTCGAAGTTTCCCGGGACCTACGAGCAGTACTTC,CASSESKFPGTYEQYF
NA,NA,TRBJ1-2,TRBV4-3,TGCGCCAGCAGCCAAGAAGGAGGGAATAATAACTATGGCTACACCTTC,CASSQEGGNNNYGYTF
TRBD1,NA,TRBJ2-7,TRBV7-9,TGTGCCAGCGGGACAGGGGACTACGAGCAGTACTTC,CASGTGDYEQYF
TRBD1,NA,TRBJ1-2,TRBV19,TGTGCCAGTAGGACAGGGGCGTTAGGCTACACCTTC,CASRTGALGYTF
TRBD2,NA,TRBJ2-5,TRBV5-1,TGCGCCAGCAGCCGACTAGCGGGGAAGCAAGAGACCCAGTACTTC,CASSRLAGKQETQYF
NA,NA,TRBJ1-1,TRBV4-3,TGCGCCAGCAGCCAGAACAGGGCTATGAACACTGAAGCTTTCTTT,CASSQNRAMNTEAFF
TRBD1,NA,TRBJ1-1,TRBV29-1,TGCAGCGGGATGACAGGGACGAGGACTGAAGCTTTCTTT,CSGMTGTRTEAFF
TRBD1,NA,TRBJ1-5,TRBV19,TGTGCCAGTAGGATGGTGCCAGGGGGTTTTAGCAATCAGCCCCAGCATTTT,CASRMVPGGFSNQPQHF